The 23 T cell receptor beta chains below were found in one sample sequenced in a study of cytomegalovirus exposure and HLA in healthy donors. The study ran its PCR with 60 Vbeta and 13 Jbeta primers. This table comes from immunoSEQ multiplex PCR, and its TCRdb copy is limited to in-frame clones, with some not included. Among more than 150,000 clones listed, roughly 83% were seen once. Material: PBMCs. These receptors all come from a boy younger than 18 in good health and CMV-seronegative.

The V gene is TRBV25-1, the J gene TRBJ1-1; 7 bases line up with TRBD1. The CDR3 has 14 amino acids. CDR1 and CDR2 from the germline V gene are MGHDK and SYGVNS. Unmatched junction bases numbered 12, after V lost 7 bases and J lost 7 bases. The CDR3 coding sequence is TGTGCCAGCAAGGAAGAGGGGGCGGCGGTTGAAGCTTTCTTT. Translated, it gives CASKEEGAAVEAFF.

In regard to this clone: Distinct nucleotide sequences in the sample also encode this CDR3. V is TRBV27 and J is TRBJ2-1, with a weak D call TRBD1 (6 bases). The V and J ends lost 3 bases and 6 bases respectively, with 6 bases between them. The CDR3 is 12 residues long. From germline, CDR1 is MNHEY and CDR2 SMNVEV (reference sequence). This CDR3 reads CASSFRGNEQFF. CDR3 DNA: TGTGCCAGCAGTTTCAGGGGCAATGAGCAGTTCTTC.

The genes are TRBV28 and TRBJ1-5, with D maybe TRBD1 (5 bases). Germline lookup yields CDR1 MDHEN and CDR2 SYDVKM. The CDR3 loop spans 12 amino acids. Trimming cost V 3 bases and J 9 bases, with 9 bases left between them. The CDR3, as DNA: TGTGCCAGCAGTTTCGGGGGTCGGCCCCAGCATTTT. Residues: CASSFGGRPQHF.

This clone was counted between two and nine times. The V gene is TRBV27, the J gene TRBJ2-7; 7 bases are a match to TRBD2. The CDR3 contains 14 residues. Losses at the gene ends were 3 bases for V and 1 base for J; bases not matched to a gene: 3. Germline CDR1 reads MNHEY; CDR2 reads SMNVEV (reference sequence). The CDR3 DNA sequence: TGTGCCAGCAGTTTTACGGGGGGATCCTACGAGCAGTACTTC. Residues: CASSFTGGSYEQYF.

The gene calls are TRBV5-6 and TRBJ2-7, with D tentatively TRBD1 (5 bases). This CDR3 has 17 amino acids. The V end lost 3 bases, the J end lost 2 bases, and 21 bases lay between the germline ends. Germline CDR1 SGHDT, CDR2 YYEEEE. The DNA for the CDR3 is TGTGCCAGCAGCTCCGAGTCGGACACGCAGCTAACCTACGAGCAGTACTTC. It encodes CASSSESDTQLTYEQYF. The full variable domain, completed using reference TRBV5-6 and TRBJ2-7, is DAGVTQSPTHLIKTRGQQVTLRCSPKSGHDTVSWYQQALGQGPQFIFQYYEEEERQRGNFPDRFSGHQFPNYSSELNVNALLLGDSALYLCASSSESDTQLTYEQYFGPGTRLTVT.

The V gene is TRBV27, the J gene TRBJ1-1; TRBD1 might be the D (5 bases). The length of the CDR3 is 12 residues. The V end lost 4 bases, the J end lost 4 bases, and 7 bases lay between the germline ends. The germline V gene has CDR1 MNHEY and CDR2 SMNVEV (reference sequence). The CDR3 DNA is TGTGCCAGCAGTTCAGGGTCCACTGAAGCTTTCTTT. This codes for CASSSGSTEAFF.

This sequence joins TRBV4-2 and TRBJ1-1; D ambiguous. The V gene lost 0 bases and the J gene lost 10 bases, with 12 bases spanning the gap. The CDR3 length is 13 residues. Germline assignment: CDR1 LGHNA and CDR2 YNFKEQ. The CDR3, as DNA: TGTGCCAGCAGCCAAGAAATCGGGTTTGGAGCTTTCTTT. This gives the protein CASSQEIGFGAFF.

V usage is TRBV5-4 and J usage is TRBJ2-7, with TRBD2 matching over 11 bases. Germline CDR1 and CDR2: SGHNT and YYREEE (reference sequence). Unmatched junction bases numbered 12, after V lost 5 bases and J lost 5 bases. The CDR3 covers 16 residues. The CDR3 protein is CASSPTLAGGPNEQYF. CDR3 sequence (DNA): TGTGCCAGCAGTCCGACCTTAGCGGGAGGGCCTAACGAGCAGTACTTC.

In its sample, this clone was seen once. This sequence joins TRBV14 and TRBJ2-3; a possible D gene is TRBD2 (5 bases). Germline V CDR1 and CDR2: SGHDN, FVKESK. CDR3 length: 17 amino acids. The V end lost 0 bases, the J end lost 6 bases, and 19 bases lay between the germline ends. CDR3: CASSQDSVRASTDTQYF. CDR3 DNA: TGTGCCAGCAGCCAAGATAGCGTTCGAGCGTCTACCGATACGCAGTATTTT.

There are a few counts of this clone. V gene TRBV27 combines with J gene TRBJ1-4; no firm D call. CDR3 length: 13 amino acids. Germline V gene data show CDR1 as MNHEY and CDR2 as SMNVEV (reference sequence). V gave up 8 bases and J gave up 5 bases, with 12 bases separating them. Here the CDR3 reads CASGSGTNEKLFF. CDR3 bases: TGTGCCAGCGGGAGCGGTACCAATGAAAAACTGTTTTTT.

The chain has TRBV5-4 and TRBJ1-2; 9 bases are a match to TRBD1. In germline, CDR1 is SGHNT, CDR2 YYREEE (reference sequence). This CDR3 is built from 15 residues. V lost 4 bases to trimming and J lost 4 bases; unmatched junction nucleotides: 8. The CDR3 coding sequence is TGTGCCAGCAGCGAGGAACCGACAGGGGGCTATGGCTACACCTTC. Translating it yields CASSEEPTGGYGYTF.

The table lists this clone with a count of one. This chain joins TRBV27 and TRBJ1-2; D unresolved. Germline V gene data show CDR1 as MNHEY and CDR2 as SMNVEV (reference sequence). V was shortened by 4 bases and J by 8 bases, with 23 bases between the two germline ends. The CDR3 contains 16 residues. DNA of the CDR3: TGTGCCAGCAGTTCAATCCGTAAGGACTGGTCTTCGGGCTACACCTTC. It yields the protein CASSSIRKDWSSGYTF.

This chain links TRBV7-2 with TRBJ2-2; a possible D gene is TRBD2 (5 bases). This CDR3 has 17 residues. Deletions cut 4 bases from V and 5 bases from J, with 20 bases between. Germline V CDR1 and CDR2: SGHTA, FQGNSA. The DNA for the CDR3 is TGTGCCAGCAGCTACCCCGGACTCTCCTACCAAACCGGGGAGCTGTTTTTT. Encoded protein: CASSYPGLSYQTGELFF.

The chain links TRBV6-5 to TRBJ1-3; 8 bases map to TRBD1. Germline CDR1 MNHEY, CDR2 SVGAGI. The CDR3 contains 16 residues. J was trimmed by 2 bases and V by 3 bases; bases with no gene match: 6. This chain's CDR3 is CASSYSGTGAGNTIYF. In nucleotides, the CDR3 is TGTGCCAGCAGTTATTCCGGGACAGGTGCTGGAAACACCATATATTTT.

This chain links TRBV23-1 with TRBJ1-2, with D uncertain. TRBV23-1 is designated an ORF whose function remains uncertain. The V and J ends lost 3 bases and 0 bases respectively, with 17 bases between them. This CDR3 is 17 amino acids long. The CDR3 DNA reads as TGCGCCAGCAGTCACACCCCCAGGAGGGCCGCTAACTATGGCTACACCTTC. Its protein product is CASSHTPRRAANYGYTF.

V gene TRBV12-5 combines with J gene TRBJ2-2, with D possibly matching TRBD2 (5 bases). The germline V gene has CDR1 LGHNT and CDR2 FRNRAP. Trimming removed 6 bases from V and 7 bases from J, with 9 bases in between. The CDR3 is made up of 12 amino acids. CDR3 amino acids: CASGLGDGELFF. The CDR3 DNA reads TGTGCTAGTGGACTAGGAGACGGGGAGCTGTTTTTT.

V gene TRBV1 combines with J gene TRBJ2-7; TRBD2 is the table's D call, not checked against the DNA. TRBV1 is flagged as a pseudogene. This CDR3 has 11 residues. The CDR3 DNA reads as TGCACCAGCACCCATTCTCACGAGCAGTACTTC. It is translated as CTSTHSHEQYF.

Written as DNA, the CDR3 is TGTGCCAGCTCACCGTTCCCCCTCACAGGGACCCCCAATGAAAAACTGTTTTTT. This translates into CASSPFPLTGTPNEKLFF. The chain recombines TRBV18 with TRBJ1-4, with D perhaps matching TRBD1 (6 bases). The CDR3 length is 18 residues. V was pared by 3 bases and J by 5 bases, with 22 bases between. Germline-derived CDR1 and CDR2 are KGHSH and LQKENI.

V and J are TRBV5-4 and TRBJ2-3, with a tentative D call TRBD1 (6 bases). The CDR3 runs 16 residues. The V gene lost 6 bases and the J gene lost 2 bases, with 19 bases spanning the gap. Germline CDR1 SGHNT, CDR2 YYREEE (reference sequence). The CDR3 DNA reads TGTGCCAGCATCCCCGGACAGCCCCGCTCCACAGATACGCAGTATTTT. Translating gives CASIPGQPRSTDTQYF.

J is TRBJ2-1 and V is TRBV5-1; no clear D. Germline CDR1 is SGHRS and CDR2 is YFSETQ. CDR3 length: 16 residues. Trimming removed 1 base at V and 0 bases at J, with 11 bases between. The CDR3 sequence: CASSLSGTSSYNEQFF. CDR3 bases: TGCGCCAGCAGCTTGTCAGGCACAAGCTCCTACAATGAGCAGTTCTTC.

V gene TRBV30 combines with J gene TRBJ2-1; TRBD1 is a possible D gene (6 bases). Trimming cost V 2 bases and J 9 bases, with 8 bases left between them. Germline CDR1 reads GTSNPN; CDR2 reads SVGIG (reference sequence). The CDR3 is made up of 11 amino acids. The CDR3 DNA follows: TGTGCCTGGAGTCAAGGGGGTGAGCAGTTCTTC. This sequence encodes CAWSQGGEQFF.

V usage is TRBV13 and J usage is TRBJ1-1; 11 bases are a match to TRBD1. The germline V gene encodes CDR1 PRHDT and CDR2 FYEKMQ (reference sequence). V trimming: 5 bases; J trimming: 5 bases; junction bases outside the gene matches: 7. The CDR3 contains 15 residues. The chain's CDR3 is CASSRDRGVGTEAFF. The DNA for the CDR3 is TGTGCCAGCAGCCGGGACAGGGGGGTTGGGACTGAAGCTTTCTTT.

The chain combines TRBV30 with TRBJ2-3; possibly TRBD2 for D (5 bases). V shed 4 bases and J shed 4 bases, with 18 bases lying between them. From germline, CDR1 is GTSNPN and CDR2 SVGIG (reference sequence). This CDR3 spans 15 amino acids. Here the CDR3 reads CAWNPPGLSPDTQYF. For the CDR3, the DNA is TGTGCCTGGAATCCCCCGGGATTGAGTCCAGATACGCAGTATTTT.